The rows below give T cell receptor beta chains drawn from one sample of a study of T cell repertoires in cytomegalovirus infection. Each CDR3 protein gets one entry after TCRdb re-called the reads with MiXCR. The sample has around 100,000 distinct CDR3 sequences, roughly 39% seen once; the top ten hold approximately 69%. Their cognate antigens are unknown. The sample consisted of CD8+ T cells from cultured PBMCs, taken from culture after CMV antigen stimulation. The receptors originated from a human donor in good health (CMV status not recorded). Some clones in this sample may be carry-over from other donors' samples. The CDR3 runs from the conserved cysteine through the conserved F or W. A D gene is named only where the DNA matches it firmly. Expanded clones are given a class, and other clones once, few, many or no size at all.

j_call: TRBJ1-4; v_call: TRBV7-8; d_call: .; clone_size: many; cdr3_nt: TGTGCCAGCAGCCTAACTGGGACTAATGAAAAACTGTTTTTT; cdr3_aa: CASSLTGTNEKLFF
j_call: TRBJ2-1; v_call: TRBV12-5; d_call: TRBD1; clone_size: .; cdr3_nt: TGTGCTAGTTCATTAGGACAGGGGGCATGGAATGAGCAGTTCTTC; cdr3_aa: CASSLGQGAWNEQFF
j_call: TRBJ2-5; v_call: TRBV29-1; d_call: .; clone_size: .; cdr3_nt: TGCAGCGTTGAATGGGCAGGGGTCCGCGAGACCCAGTACTTC; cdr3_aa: CSVEWAGVRETQYF
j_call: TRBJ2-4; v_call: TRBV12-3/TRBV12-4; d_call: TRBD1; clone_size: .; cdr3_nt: TGTGCCAGCAGTCACGCCTCCGGGACAGGGGGGGTAAATTCGGCCAAAAACATTCAGTACTTC; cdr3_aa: CASSHASGTGGVNSAKNIQYF
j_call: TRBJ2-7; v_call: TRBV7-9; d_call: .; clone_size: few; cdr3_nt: TGTGCCAGCAGCTTAGGCAGTGGCGAGCAGTACTTC; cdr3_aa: CASSLGSGEQYF
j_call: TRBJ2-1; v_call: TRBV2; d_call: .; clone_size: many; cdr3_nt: TGTGCCAGCAGTGCCAGGGAGGTTGAGCAGTTCTTC; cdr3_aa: CASSAREVEQFF
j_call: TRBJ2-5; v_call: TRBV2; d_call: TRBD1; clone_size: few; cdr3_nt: TGTGCCAGCAGTTCGGGACAGTTGCAAGAGACCCAGTACTTC; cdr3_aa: CASSSGQLQETQYF
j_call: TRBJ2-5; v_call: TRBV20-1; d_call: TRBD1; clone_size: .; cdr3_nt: TGTAGTGCTAGAGATGGGACAGGGTTATCGACCCAGTACTTC; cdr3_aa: CSARDGTGLSTQYF
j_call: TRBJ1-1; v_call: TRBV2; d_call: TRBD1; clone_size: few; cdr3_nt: TGTGCCAGCAGTGAGAAACAGGGGGAATTTGGGCTCGGTACTGAAGCTTTCTTT; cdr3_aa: CASSEKQGEFGLGTEAFF
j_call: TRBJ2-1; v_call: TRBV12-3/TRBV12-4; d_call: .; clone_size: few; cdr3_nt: TGTGCCAGCGGCGTCTCCCCTAGGGGCGATAATGAGCAGTTCTTC; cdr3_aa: CASGVSPRGDNEQFF
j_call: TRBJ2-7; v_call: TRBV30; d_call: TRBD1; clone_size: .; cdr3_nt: TGTGCCTGGAGTGTAGAGGACAGGAACTACGAGCAGTACTTC; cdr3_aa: CAWSVEDRNYEQYF
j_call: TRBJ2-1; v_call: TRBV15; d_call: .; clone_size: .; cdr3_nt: TGTGCCACCAGCAGAGTACCGACAGGAGAAAATGAGCAGTTCTTC; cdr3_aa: CATSRVPTGENEQFF
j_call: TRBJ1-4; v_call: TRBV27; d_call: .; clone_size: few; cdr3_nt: TGTGCCAGCAGGTCCCGACCGGCAACTAATGAAAAACTGTTTTTT; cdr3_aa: CASRSRPATNEKLFF
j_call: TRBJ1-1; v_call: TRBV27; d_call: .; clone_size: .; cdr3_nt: TGTGCCAGCAGTTCGGGGGGTGGCACTGAAGCTTTCTTT; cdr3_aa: CASSSGGGTEAFF
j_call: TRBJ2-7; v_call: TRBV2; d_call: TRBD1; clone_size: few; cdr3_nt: TGTGCCAGCGGGGGACAGGGCTCCTACGAGCAGTACTTC; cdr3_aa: CASGGQGSYEQYF
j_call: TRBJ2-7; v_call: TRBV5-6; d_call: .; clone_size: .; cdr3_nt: TGTGCCAGCAGCTTGTGGTACGTACACTACGAGCAGTACTTC; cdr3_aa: CASSLWYVHYEQYF
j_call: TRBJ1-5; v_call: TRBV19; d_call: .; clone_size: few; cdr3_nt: TGTGCCAGTAGTATAGATGCGGGACCTAATCAGCCCCAGCATTTT; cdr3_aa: CASSIDAGPNQPQHF
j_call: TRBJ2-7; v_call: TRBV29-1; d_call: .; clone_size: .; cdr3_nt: TGCAGCGTTCTAGTCCCAAGCTCCTACGAGCAGTACTTC; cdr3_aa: CSVLVPSSYEQYF
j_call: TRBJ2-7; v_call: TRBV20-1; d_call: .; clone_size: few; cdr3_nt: TGCAGTGCTAGATCCCCGGGGCAGGGAACCTACGAGCAGTACTTC; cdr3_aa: CSARSPGQGTYEQYF
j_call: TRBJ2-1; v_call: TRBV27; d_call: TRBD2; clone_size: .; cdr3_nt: TGTGCCAGCAGTTTATGGAGCGGGGGGACCTACAATGAGCAGTTCTTC; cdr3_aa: CASSLWSGGTYNEQFF
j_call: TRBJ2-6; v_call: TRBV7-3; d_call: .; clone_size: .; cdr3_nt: TGTGCCAGCAGCCCCGCGGTCGGCTCTGGGGCCAACGTCCTGACTTTC; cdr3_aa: CASSPAVGSGANVLTF
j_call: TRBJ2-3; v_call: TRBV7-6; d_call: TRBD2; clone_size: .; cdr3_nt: TGTGCCAGCAGCTTGCTAGCGGAGTACACAGATACGCAGTATTTT; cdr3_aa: CASSLLAEYTDTQYF
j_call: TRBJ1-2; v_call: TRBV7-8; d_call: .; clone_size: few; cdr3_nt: TGTGCCAGCAGCTTCGGGTTGAACTATGGCTACACCTTC; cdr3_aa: CASSFGLNYGYTF
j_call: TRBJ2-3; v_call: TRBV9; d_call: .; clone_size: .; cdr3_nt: TGTGCCAGCAACAGCTTAGCAGATACGCAGTATTTT; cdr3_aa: CASNSLADTQYF